This T cell receptor beta chain was captured in a study of T cell responses to AZD1222 COVID-19 vaccine. As regards this clone: The antigen is unknown.

Study results and limitations: When two AZD1222 doses had been given, Spike-specific TCR breadth and depth rose. Sampled repertoires all dated from after the peak T cell response. Donors in the cohort were predominantly white British and more often female, and clonal diversity was possibly underestimated.

TCRdb's copy holds only in-frame clones and misses some; the assay was immunoSEQ multiplex PCR. The sample has about 130,000 clones; about 90% are singletons. The V gene lost 0 bases and the J gene lost 1 base, with 16 bases spanning the gap. The CDR3 contains 17 residues. Germline-derived CDR1 and CDR2 are SGDLS and YYNGEE. The sequence derives from an adult in good health. The material sequenced was peripheral blood, taken on day 0 of MenACWY control vaccination. The chain recombines TRBV9 with TRBJ2-5; maybe TRBD1 (6 bases). DNA of the CDR3: TGTGCCAGCAGCGTAGCTACAGGGACACCGCCCCAAGAGACCCAGTACTTC. Translation gives CASSVATGTPPQETQYF.